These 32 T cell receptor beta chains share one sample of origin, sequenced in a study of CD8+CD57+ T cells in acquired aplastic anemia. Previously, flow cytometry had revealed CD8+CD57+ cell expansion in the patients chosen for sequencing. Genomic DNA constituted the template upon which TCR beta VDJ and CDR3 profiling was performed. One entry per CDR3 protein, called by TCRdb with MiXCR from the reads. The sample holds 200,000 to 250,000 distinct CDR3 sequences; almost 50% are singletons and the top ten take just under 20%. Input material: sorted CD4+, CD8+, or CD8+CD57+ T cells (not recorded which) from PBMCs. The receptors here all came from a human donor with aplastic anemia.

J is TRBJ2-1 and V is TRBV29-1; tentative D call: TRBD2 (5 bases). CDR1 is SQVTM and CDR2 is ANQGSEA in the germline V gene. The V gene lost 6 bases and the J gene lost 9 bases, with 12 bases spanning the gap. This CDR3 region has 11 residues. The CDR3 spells CSVETRAEQFF. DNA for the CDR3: TGCAGCGTCGAAACTAGGGCTGAGCAGTTCTTC.

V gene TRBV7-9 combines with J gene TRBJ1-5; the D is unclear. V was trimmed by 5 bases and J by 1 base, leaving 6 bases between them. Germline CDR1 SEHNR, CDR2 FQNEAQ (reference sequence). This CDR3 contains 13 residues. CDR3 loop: CASSGRSNQPQHF. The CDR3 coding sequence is TGTGCCAGCAGCGGACGGAGCAATCAGCCCCAGCATTTT.

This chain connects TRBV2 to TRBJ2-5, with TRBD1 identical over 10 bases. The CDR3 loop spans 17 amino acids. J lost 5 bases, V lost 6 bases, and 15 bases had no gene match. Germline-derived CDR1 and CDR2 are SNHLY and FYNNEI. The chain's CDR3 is CASRKLALRDRGETQYF. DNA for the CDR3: TGTGCCAGCAGAAAACTAGCTCTTCGGGACAGGGGCGAGACCCAGTACTTC.

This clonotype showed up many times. CDR3: CASSLDGSNTGELFF. The CDR3 region has the DNA TGCGCCAGCAGCTTGGACGGTTCGAACACCGGGGAGCTGTTTTTT. The rearrangement links TRBV5-1 to TRBJ2-2; no clear D. V shed 0 bases and J shed 0 bases, with 6 bases lying between them. The CDR3 length is 15 residues. Germline assignment: CDR1 SGHRS and CDR2 YFSETQ.

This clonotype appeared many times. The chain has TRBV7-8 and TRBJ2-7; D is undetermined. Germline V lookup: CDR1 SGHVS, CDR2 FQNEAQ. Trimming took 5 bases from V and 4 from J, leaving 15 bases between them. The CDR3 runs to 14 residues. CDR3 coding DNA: TGTGCCAGCAGCCCCGGCCTGGCGCCATACGAGCAGTACTTC. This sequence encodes CASSPGLAPYEQYF.

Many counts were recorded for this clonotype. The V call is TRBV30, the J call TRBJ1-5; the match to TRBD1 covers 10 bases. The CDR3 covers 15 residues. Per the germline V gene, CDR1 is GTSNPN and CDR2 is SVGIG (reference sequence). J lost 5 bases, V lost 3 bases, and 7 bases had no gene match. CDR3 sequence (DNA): TGTGCCTGGAGACTGGGACAGGGGATTCATCAGCCCCAGCATTTT. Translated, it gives CAWRLGQGIHQPQHF.

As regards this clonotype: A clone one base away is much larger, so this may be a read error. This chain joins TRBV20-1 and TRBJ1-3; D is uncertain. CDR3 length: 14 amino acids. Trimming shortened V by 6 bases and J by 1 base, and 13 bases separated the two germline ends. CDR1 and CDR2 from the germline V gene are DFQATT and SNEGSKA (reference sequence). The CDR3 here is CSAPLHGSGNTIYF. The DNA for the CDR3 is TGCAGTGCCCCGCTACATGGTTCTGGAAACACCATATATTTT.

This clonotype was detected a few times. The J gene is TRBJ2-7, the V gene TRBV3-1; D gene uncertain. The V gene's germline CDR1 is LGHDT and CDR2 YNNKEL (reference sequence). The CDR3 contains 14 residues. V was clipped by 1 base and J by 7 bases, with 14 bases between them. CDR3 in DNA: TGTGCCAGCAGCCAAGTCCCAATCCAGGCTGAGCAGTACTTC. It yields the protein CASSQVPIQAEQYF.

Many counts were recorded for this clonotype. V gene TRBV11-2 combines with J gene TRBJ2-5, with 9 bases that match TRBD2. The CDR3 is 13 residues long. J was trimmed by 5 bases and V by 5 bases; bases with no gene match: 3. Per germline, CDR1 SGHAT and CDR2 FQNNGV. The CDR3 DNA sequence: TGTGCCAGCAGCACTACTAGCGGGGAGACCCAGTACTTC. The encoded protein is CASSTTSGETQYF.

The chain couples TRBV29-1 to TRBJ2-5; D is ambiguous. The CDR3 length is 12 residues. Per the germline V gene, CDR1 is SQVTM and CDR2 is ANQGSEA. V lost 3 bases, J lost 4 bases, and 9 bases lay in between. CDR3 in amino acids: CSVEVLGETQYF. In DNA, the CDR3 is TGCAGCGTTGAGGTACTGGGAGAGACCCAGTACTTC.

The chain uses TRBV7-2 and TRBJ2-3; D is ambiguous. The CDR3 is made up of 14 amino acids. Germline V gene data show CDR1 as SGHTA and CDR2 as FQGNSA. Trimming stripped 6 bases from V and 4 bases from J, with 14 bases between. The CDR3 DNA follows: TGTGCCAGCAGAGCCTCTAGTTCCCCAGATACGCAGTATTTT. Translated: CASRASSSPDTQYF.

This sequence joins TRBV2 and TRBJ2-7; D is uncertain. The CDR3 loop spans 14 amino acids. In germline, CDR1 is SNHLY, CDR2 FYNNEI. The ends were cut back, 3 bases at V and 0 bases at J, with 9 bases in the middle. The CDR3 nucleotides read TGTGCCAGCAGTGACAGGCGCCGCTCCTACGAGCAGTACTTC. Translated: CASSDRRRSYEQYF.

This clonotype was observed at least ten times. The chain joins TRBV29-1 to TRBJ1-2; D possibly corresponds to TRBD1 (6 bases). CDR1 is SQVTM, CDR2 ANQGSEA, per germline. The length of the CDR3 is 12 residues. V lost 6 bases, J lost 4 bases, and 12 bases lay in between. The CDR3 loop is CSVYRDGYGYTF. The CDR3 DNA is TGCAGCGTCTACAGGGACGGCTATGGCTACACCTTC.

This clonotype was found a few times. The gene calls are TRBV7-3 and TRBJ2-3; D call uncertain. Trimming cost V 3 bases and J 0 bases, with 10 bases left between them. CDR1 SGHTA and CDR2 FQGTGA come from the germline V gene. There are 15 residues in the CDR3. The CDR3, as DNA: TGTGCCAGCAGCTTGAGTCCGACTAGCACAGATACGCAGTATTTT. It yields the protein CASSLSPTSTDTQYF.

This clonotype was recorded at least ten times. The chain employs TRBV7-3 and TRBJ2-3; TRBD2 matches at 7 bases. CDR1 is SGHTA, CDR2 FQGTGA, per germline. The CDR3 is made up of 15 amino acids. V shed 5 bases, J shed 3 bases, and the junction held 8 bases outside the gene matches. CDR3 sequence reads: CASSPRAGQTDTQYF. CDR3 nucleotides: TGTGCCAGCAGCCCAAGAGCGGGGCAAACAGATACGCAGTATTTT.

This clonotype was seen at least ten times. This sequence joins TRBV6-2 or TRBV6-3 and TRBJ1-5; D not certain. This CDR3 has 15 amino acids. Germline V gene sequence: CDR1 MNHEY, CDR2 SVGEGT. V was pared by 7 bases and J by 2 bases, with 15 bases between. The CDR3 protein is CASTHGVDGNQPQHF. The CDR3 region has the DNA TGTGCCAGCACCCATGGGGTGGACGGCAATCAGCCCCAGCATTTT.

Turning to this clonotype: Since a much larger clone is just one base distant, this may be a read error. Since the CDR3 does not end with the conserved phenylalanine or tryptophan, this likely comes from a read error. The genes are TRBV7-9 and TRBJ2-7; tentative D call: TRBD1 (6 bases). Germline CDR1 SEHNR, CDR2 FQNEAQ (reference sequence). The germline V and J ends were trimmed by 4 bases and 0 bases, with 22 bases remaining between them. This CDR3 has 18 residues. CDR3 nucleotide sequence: TGTGCCAGCAGCTCCCGCGACAGGACCCCCACCGGCTCCTACGAGCAGTACCTC. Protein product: CASSSRDRTPTGSYEQYL.

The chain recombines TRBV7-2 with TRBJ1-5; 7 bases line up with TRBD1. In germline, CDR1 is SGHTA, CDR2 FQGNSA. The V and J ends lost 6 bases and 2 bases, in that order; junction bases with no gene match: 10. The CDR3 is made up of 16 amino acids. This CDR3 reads CASSLGGSRGNQPQHF. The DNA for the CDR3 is TGTGCCAGCAGTCTAGGGGGCAGTCGGGGCAATCAGCCCCAGCATTTT.

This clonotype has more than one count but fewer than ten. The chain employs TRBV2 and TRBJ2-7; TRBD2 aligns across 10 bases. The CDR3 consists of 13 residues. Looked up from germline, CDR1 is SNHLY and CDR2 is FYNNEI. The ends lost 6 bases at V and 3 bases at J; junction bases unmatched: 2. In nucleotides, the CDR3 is TGTGCCAGCAGGCTAGCGGGAGACTACGAGCAGTACTTC. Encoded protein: CASRLAGDYEQYF.

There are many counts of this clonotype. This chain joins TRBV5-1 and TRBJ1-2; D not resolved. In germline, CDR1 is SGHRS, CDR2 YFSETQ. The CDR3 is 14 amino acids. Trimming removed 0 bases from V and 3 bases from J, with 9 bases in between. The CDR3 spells CASSLEGQDYGYTF. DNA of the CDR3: TGCGCCAGCAGCTTGGAGGGTCAGGACTATGGCTACACCTTC. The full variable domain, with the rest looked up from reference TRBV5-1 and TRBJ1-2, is KAGVTQTPRYLIKTRGQQVTLSCSPISGHRSVSWYQQTPGQGLQFLFEYFSETQRNKGNFPGRFSGRQFSNSRSEMNVSTLELGDSALYLCASSLEGQDYGYTFGSGTRLTVV.

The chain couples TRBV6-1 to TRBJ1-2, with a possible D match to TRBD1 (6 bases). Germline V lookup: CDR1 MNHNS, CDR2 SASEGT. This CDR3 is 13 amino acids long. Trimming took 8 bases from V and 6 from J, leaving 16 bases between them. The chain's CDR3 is CASDQQGRDGYTF. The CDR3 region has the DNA TGTGCCAGCGACCAACAGGGACGAGATGGCTACACCTTC.

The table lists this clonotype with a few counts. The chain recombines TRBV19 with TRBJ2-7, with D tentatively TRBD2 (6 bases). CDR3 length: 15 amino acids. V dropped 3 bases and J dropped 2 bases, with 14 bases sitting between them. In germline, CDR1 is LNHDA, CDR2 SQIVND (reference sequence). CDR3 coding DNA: TGTGCCAGTAGTATCGCGGGAATTAGAACCTACGAGCAGTACTTC. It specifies CASSIAGIRTYEQYF.

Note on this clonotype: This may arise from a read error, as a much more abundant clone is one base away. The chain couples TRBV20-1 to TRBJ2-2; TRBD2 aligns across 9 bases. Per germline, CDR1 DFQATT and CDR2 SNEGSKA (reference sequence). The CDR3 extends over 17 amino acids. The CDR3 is CSARRWLAGKYTRELFF. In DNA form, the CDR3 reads TGCAGTGCTAGGAGGTGGCTAGCGGGGAAATACACCCGGGAGCTGTTTTTT.

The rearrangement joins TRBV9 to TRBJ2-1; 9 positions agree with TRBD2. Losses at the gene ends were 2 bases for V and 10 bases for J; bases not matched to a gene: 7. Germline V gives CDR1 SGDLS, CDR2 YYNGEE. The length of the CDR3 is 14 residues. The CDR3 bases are TGTGCCAGCAGCGTTGGCGGGGGGGCCAGAGAGCAGTTCTTC. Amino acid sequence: CASSVGGGAREQFF.

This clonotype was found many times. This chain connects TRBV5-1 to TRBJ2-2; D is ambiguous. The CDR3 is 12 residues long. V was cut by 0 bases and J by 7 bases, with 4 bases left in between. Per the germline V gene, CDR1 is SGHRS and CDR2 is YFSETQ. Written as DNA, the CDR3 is TGCGCCAGCAGCTTGGCGGTCGGGGAGCTGTTTTTT. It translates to CASSLAVGELFF.

CDR3 protein: CASRETAQETQYF. CDR3 nucleotides: TGTGCCAGCAGGGAGACAGCCCAAGAGACCCAGTACTTC. The chain carries TRBV12-3 or TRBV12-4 and TRBJ2-5; D possibly corresponds to TRBD1 (5 bases). The CDR3 runs to 13 residues. V was trimmed by 6 bases and J by 1 base, leaving 9 bases between them.

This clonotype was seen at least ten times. This CDR3 reads CASSDLGRREQFF. CDR3 coding DNA: TGTGCCAGCAGTGATTTAGGGCGTCGTGAGCAGTTCTTC. The J gene is TRBJ2-1, the V gene TRBV6-1, with unresolved D. V shed 3 bases and J shed 9 bases, with 12 bases lying between them. This CDR3 has 13 amino acids. CDR1 and CDR2 from the germline V gene are MNHNS and SASEGT.

CDR3 amino acids: CASSFSGGTDTQYF. As DNA, the CDR3 is TGTGCCAGCAGTTTTAGCGGGGGGACAGATACGCAGTATTTT. V gene TRBV27 combines with J gene TRBJ2-3; TRBD2 agrees at 10 bases. This CDR3 contains 14 residues. Trimming took 3 bases from V and 3 from J; bases not matched to a gene: 0. Per the germline V gene, CDR1 is MNHEY and CDR2 is SMNVEV (reference sequence).

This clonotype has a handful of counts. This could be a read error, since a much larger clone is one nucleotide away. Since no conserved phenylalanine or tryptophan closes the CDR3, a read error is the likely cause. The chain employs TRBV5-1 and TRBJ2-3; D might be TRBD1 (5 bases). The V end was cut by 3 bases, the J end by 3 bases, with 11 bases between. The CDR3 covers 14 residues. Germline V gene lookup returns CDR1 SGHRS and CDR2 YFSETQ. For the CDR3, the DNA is TGCGCCAGCAGCTCCAGGGCCGGTACAGATACGCAGTATCTT. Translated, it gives CASSSRAGTDTQYL.

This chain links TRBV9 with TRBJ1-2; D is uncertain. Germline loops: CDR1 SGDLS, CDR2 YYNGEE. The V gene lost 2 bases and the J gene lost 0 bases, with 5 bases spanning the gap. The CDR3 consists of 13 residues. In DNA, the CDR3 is TGTGCCAGCAGCGTGGATGCTAACTATGGCTACACCTTC. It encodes CASSVDANYGYTF.

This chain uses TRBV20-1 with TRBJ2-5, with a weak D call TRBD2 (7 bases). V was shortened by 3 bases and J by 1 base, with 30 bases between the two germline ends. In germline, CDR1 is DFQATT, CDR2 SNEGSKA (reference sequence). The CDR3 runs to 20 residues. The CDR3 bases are TGCAGTGCTAGTGGGGGGGGCAGAGGTGGGTCGCAAAAAAGCCAAGAGACCCAGTACTTC. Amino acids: CSASGGGRGGSQKSQETQYF.

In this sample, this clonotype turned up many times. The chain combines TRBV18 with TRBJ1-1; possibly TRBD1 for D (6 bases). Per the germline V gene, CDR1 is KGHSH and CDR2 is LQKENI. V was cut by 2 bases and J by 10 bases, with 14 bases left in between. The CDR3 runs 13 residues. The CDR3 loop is CASSPNRERAAFF. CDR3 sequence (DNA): TGTGCCAGCTCACCAAACAGGGAGCGTGCAGCTTTCTTT. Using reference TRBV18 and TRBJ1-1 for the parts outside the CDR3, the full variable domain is NAGVMQNPRHLVRRRGQEARLRCSPMKGHSHVYWYRQLPEEGLKFMVYLQKENIIDESGMPKERFSAEFPKEGPSILRIQQVVRGDSAAYFCASSPNRERAAFFGQGTRLTVV.